Below, 18 T cell receptor beta chains from the same sample are listed, as sequenced in a study of human T cells and chemical hapten exposure. TCRdb independently ran MiXCR on the RACE reads; one entry per CDR3 protein. The sample includes 75,000 to 90,000 distinct CDR3 sequences, 9% to 12% of them seen just once. Time point indicated: patch test 1, 2 weeks after DPC sensitization. Documented treatment: therapeutic diphenylcyclopropenone sensitization with weekly scalp DPC. This specimen was whole blood, taken in connection with sensitization to the hapten diphenylcyclopropenone (DPC). Every receptor here comes from a woman aged 50 to 65 with alopecia areata. Some clones in this sample may be carry-over from other donors' samples.

The CDR3 reads CSVTTGLGTEAFF. The CDR3, as DNA: TGCAGCGTAACGACAGGCCTTGGCACTGAAGCTTTCTTT. The genes are TRBV29-1 and TRBJ1-1, with D possibly matching TRBD1 (6 bases). Trimming cost V 6 bases and J 4 bases, with 15 bases left between them. CDR1 and CDR2 (germline): SQVTM, ANQGSEA. CDR3 length: 13 residues.

The CDR3 nucleotides read TGTGCCAGCAGTCCCATGGGGAATTCACCCCTCCACTTT. It is translated as CASSPMGNSPLHF. The rearrangement links TRBV14 to TRBJ1-6; no firm D call. The CDR3 covers 13 residues. Germline CDR1 SGHDN, CDR2 FVKESK. Trimming left V 6 bases short and J 7 bases short, with 10 bases between.

This clonotype has only a few counts. V is TRBV29-1 and J is TRBJ1-1; D gene uncertain. The ends were cut back, 4 bases at V and 1 base at J, with 4 bases in the middle. Germline V gene data show CDR1 as SQVTM and CDR2 as ANQGSEA. The CDR3 consists of 11 residues. Here the CDR3 DNA reads TGCAGCGTTGCACAGAACACTGAAGCTTTCTTT. Residues: CSVAQNTEAFF.

This clonotype was seen ten or more times. The chain employs TRBV6-5 and TRBJ1-5; a possible D gene is TRBD1 (5 bases). Trimming left V 7 bases short and J 1 base short, with 8 bases between. The CDR3 runs to 13 residues. Looked up from germline, CDR1 is MNHEY and CDR2 is SVGAGI. The CDR3 reads CASKGSSNQPQHF. CDR3 DNA sequence: TGTGCCAGCAAGGGGAGCAGCAATCAGCCCCAGCATTTT.

This clonotype was seen more than once but under ten times. As DNA, the CDR3 is TGCAGTGCTAGAGATCTCCAGGGGATCTACGAGCAGTACTTC. It encodes CSARDLQGIYEQYF. The chain carries TRBV20-1 and TRBJ2-7; a weak D match, TRBD1 (6 bases). V lost 0 bases and J lost 3, with 12 bases in between. CDR1 and CDR2 (germline): DFQATT, SNEGSKA (reference sequence). This CDR3 is built from 14 residues.

V and J are TRBV9 and TRBJ1-1, with D unclear. Germline V gene sequence: CDR1 SGDLS, CDR2 YYNGEE. The CDR3 covers 15 residues. V shed 0 bases and J shed 1 base, with 10 bases lying between them. The CDR3 region has the DNA TGTGCCAGCAGCGTAGCCGATCACCCGAACACTGAAGCTTTCTTT. Residues: CASSVADHPNTEAFF.

Ten or more counts support this clonotype. The V and J genes are TRBV12-5 and TRBJ1-1; D perhaps matches TRBD1 (6 bases). Trimming shortened V by 6 bases and J by 4 bases, and 12 bases separated the two germline ends. Germline V lookup: CDR1 LGHNT, CDR2 FRNRAP. The CDR3 totals 13 residues. The CDR3 sequence is CASGSNRVTEAFF. CDR3 nucleotide sequence: TGTGCTAGTGGGTCTAACAGGGTCACTGAAGCTTTCTTT.

V usage is TRBV5-1 and J usage is TRBJ2-1, with 16 bases fitting TRBD2. Germline CDR1 and CDR2: SGHRS and YFSETQ. The length of the CDR3 is 20 residues. V gave up 1 base and J gave up 5 bases; unmatched junction bases: 12. The DNA for the CDR3 is TGCGCCAGCAGCTTGCTACCGGGACTAGCGGGAGGGCTCTTGAACAATGAGCAGTTCTTC. Residues: CASSLLPGLAGGLLNNEQFF.

This clonotype was counted only a few times. The chain uses TRBV5-8 and TRBJ1-5; D might be TRBD1 (6 bases). Germline loops: CDR1 SGHTS, CDR2 YDEGEE. V was shortened by 1 base and J by 2 bases, with 13 bases between the two germline ends. The CDR3 loop spans 16 amino acids. The CDR3 DNA is TGTGCCAGCAGCTTGCTTGGGGGCGCGGGCAATCAGCCCCAGCATTTT. Its translation is CASSLLGGAGNQPQHF.

The V gene is TRBV9, the J gene TRBJ2-2; 7 nucleotides line up with TRBD2. CDR1 is SGDLS and CDR2 is YYNGEE in the germline V gene. The CDR3 covers 15 residues. V lost 0 bases and J lost 4; bases outside the gene matches: 3. The CDR3 sequence is CASSVGGRATGELFF. The CDR3 nucleotides read TGTGCCAGCAGCGTAGGAGGGAGGGCCACCGGGGAGCTGTTTTTT.

The table lists this clonotype with many counts. The genes are TRBV7-6 and TRBJ2-7; D not certain. The CDR3 is 14 amino acids. The V gene's germline CDR1 is SGHVS and CDR2 FNYEAQ. With 0 bases removed from V and 7 bases from J, the gap between germline ends came to 13 bases. In DNA, the CDR3 is TGTGCCAGCAGCTTAGCGTTGGACCTGGGAGAGCAGTACTTC. This gives the protein CASSLALDLGEQYF.

The V call is TRBV12-3 or TRBV12-4, the J call TRBJ1-2; no definite D call. V was cut by 5 bases and J by 3 bases, with 7 bases left in between. The CDR3 spans 12 residues. The CDR3 loop is CASSPSYYGYTF. In DNA, the CDR3 is TGTGCCAGCAGTCCTAGTTACTATGGCTACACCTTC.

The V and J genes are TRBV19 and TRBJ1-4; D uncertain. Trimming removed 4 bases at V and 8 bases at J, with 11 bases between. The germline V gene encodes CDR1 LNHDA and CDR2 SQIVND (reference sequence). The length of the CDR3 is 13 residues. CDR3 sequence: CASSTPPDEKLFF. The CDR3 DNA follows: TGTGCCAGTAGTACCCCCCCGGACGAAAAACTGTTTTTT.

The rearrangement joins TRBV6-2 or TRBV6-3 to TRBJ2-2; no definite D call. The germline V gene has CDR1 MNHEY and CDR2 SVGEGT. This CDR3 spans 14 amino acids. V was shortened by 6 bases and J by 3 bases, with 11 bases between the two germline ends. The chain's CDR3 is CASRGNFDTGELFF. In DNA form, the CDR3 reads TGTGCCAGCAGGGGGAACTTTGACACCGGGGAGCTGTTTTTT.

The sample holds a few counts of this clonotype. This chain uses TRBV20-1 with TRBJ2-1; D might be TRBD2 (6 bases). The V end lost 3 bases, the J end lost 2 bases, and 20 bases lay between the germline ends. There are 17 residues in the CDR3. Germline lookup yields CDR1 DFQATT and CDR2 SNEGSKA (reference sequence). CDR3 loop: CSARIPSGGATYNEQFF. The CDR3 DNA reads as TGCAGTGCTAGGATCCCCTCCGGCGGGGCGACCTACAATGAGCAGTTCTTC.

This clonotype occurred a few times. V gene TRBV7-3 combines with J gene TRBJ2-2; TRBD2 matches at 7 bases. The V gene end was trimmed by 5 bases and the J gene end by 2 bases; junction bases not matched to a gene: 8. Per germline, CDR1 SGHTA and CDR2 FQGTGA. The CDR3 sequence is 16 residues long. CDR3 sequence (DNA): TGTGCCAGCAGCCTCCGGCTAGCGGCAAACACCGGGGAGCTGTTTTTT. It encodes CASSLRLAANTGELFF.

The chain joins TRBV9 to TRBJ2-1, with D maybe TRBD2 (6 bases). The germline V gene encodes CDR1 SGDLS and CDR2 YYNGEE. Trimming took 3 bases from V and 2 from J, leaving 12 bases between them. The CDR3 contains 15 residues. CDR3 DNA sequence: TGTGCCAGCAGCGCCTCTAGCGCGACCTACAATGAGCAGTTCTTC. Its translation: CASSASSATYNEQFF.

The chain is built from TRBV9 and TRBJ2-1, with D perhaps TRBD2 (6 bases). CDR3 length: 12 residues. Per the germline V gene, CDR1 is SGDLS and CDR2 is YYNGEE. V lost 4 bases to trimming and J lost 9 bases, with 11 bases between them. CDR3 nucleotide sequence: TGTGCCAGCAGCACTCACGGGGGTGAGCAGTTCTTC. Encoded protein: CASSTHGGEQFF.